These T cell receptor beta chains were read from a single sample in a study of blood T cell repertoires in COVID-19. Produced via immunoSEQ multiplex PCR; TCRdb's table is partial and in-frame only. The table includes about 68,000 clones, about 82% detected once. Sequenced: peripheral blood. The receptors derive from a man aged 45-65 years with acute or convalescent COVID-19. Each CDR3 is given with its conserved first and last residue. A D gene is named only where the DNA matches it firmly. Clone size is shown for a subset of rows, as once, few, many or a class of expanded clone.

v_gene,abundance,j_gene,d_gene,CDR3aa,CDR3nt
TRBV4-1,-,TRBJ1-2,-,CASSPQGGRGYTF,TGCGCCAGCAGCCCTCAGGGTGGGCGAGGCTACACCTTC
TRBV6-5,-,TRBJ1-1,-,CASSYSIGGLAEAFF,TGTGCCAGCAGTTACTCGATAGGCGGATTAGCTGAAGCTTTCTTT
TRBV11-3,-,TRBJ2-7,-,CASSLAQVNEQYF,TGTGCCAGCAGCTTAGCACAGGTGAACGAGCAGTACTTC
TRBV7-3,-,TRBJ2-3,-,CASSLIGGSTDTQYF,TGTGCCAGCAGCTTAATCGGGGGAAGCACAGATACGCAGTATTTT
TRBV10-1,-,TRBJ2-3,-,CASSSGGAGTDTQYF,TGCGCCAGCAGTTCTGGGGGCGCCGGTACAGATACGCAGTATTTT
TRBV19,once,TRBJ1-2,-,CASSIRSGNYGYTF,TGTGCCAGTAGTATAAGGTCAGGGAACTATGGCTACACCTTC
TRBV6-1,-,TRBJ1-1,TRBD1,CASSEPGTGGMNTEAFF,TGTGCCAGCAGTGAACCCGGGACAGGGGGCATGAACACTGAAGCTTTCTTT
TRBV10-3,once,TRBJ1-5,-,CAISAGRGSQPQHF,TGTGCCATCAGTGCGGGTAGAGGGAGCCAGCCCCAGCATTTT
TRBV9,-,TRBJ2-1,-,CASSVASVPYNEQFF,TGTGCCAGCAGCGTAGCGAGCGTACCCTACAATGAGCAGTTCTTC
TRBV28,-,TRBJ2-4,TRBD2,CASSFQGSGRILAKNIQYF,TGTGCCAGCAGTTTTCAGGGTAGCGGGAGAATTCTAGCCAAAAACATTCAGTACTTC
TRBV6-5,-,TRBJ1-5,TRBD1,CASSPRGHDNQPQHF,TGTGCCAGCAGTCCCAGGGGGCATGACAATCAGCCCCAGCATTTT
TRBV12-5,few,TRBJ2-7,TRBD1,CASGAQGQGGNEQYF,TGTGCTAGTGGGGCCCAGGGACAGGGGGGAAACGAGCAGTACTTC
TRBV18,-,TRBJ1-1,TRBD1,CASSTGVATEAFF,TGTGCCAGCTCAACAGGGGTGGCGACTGAAGCTTTCTTT
TRBV5-1,-,TRBJ1-1,TRBD1,CASSGSGTGAEAFF,TGCGCCAGCAGCGGATCCGGGACAGGCGCTGAAGCTTTCTTT
TRBV24-1,once,TRBJ1-5,-,CATRATGNQPQHF,TGTGCCACAAGAGCCACGGGCAATCAGCCCCAGCATTTT
TRBV5-6,once,TRBJ2-3,-,CASSPGGSTQYF,TGTGCCAGCAGCCCAGGAGGGTCTACGCAGTATTTT
TRBV7-3,few,TRBJ2-7,-,CASSLDLGYEQYF,TGTGCCAGCAGCTTAGATCTCGGGTACGAGCAGTACTTC
TRBV29-1,-,TRBJ2-5,TRBD1,CSVGQGETQYF,TGCAGCGTCGGACAGGGGGAGACCCAGTACTTC
TRBV14,-,TRBJ1-4,-,CASSQDSAGPNEKLFF,TGTGCCAGCAGCCAAGATTCGGCGGGACCTAATGAAAAACTGTTTTTT
TRBV10-3,-,TRBJ2-5,TRBD1,CAISDRTKGDSEGGQYF,TGTGCCATCAGTGACCGAACGAAGGGGGACAGCGAAGGGGGCCAGTACTTC
TRBV2,-,TRBJ2-1,-,CASVRGNEQFF,TGTGCCAGCGTTCGGGGGAATGAGCAGTTCTTC
TRBV9,-,TRBJ2-3,-,CASSVAVTDTQYF,TGTGCCAGCAGCGTAGCGGTCACAGATACGCAGTATTTT
TRBV4-1,-,TRBJ2-5,TRBD2,CASSHRTSGLKTQYF,TGCGCCAGCAGCCACAGGACTAGCGGCTTGAAGACCCAGTACTTC
TRBV7-9,-,TRBJ2-3,-,CASSFSGAGTDTQYF,TGTGCCAGCAGCTTTTCAGGGGCTGGGACGGATACGCAGTATTTT
TRBV7-9,-,TRBJ2-7,-,CASSLILRGPEDEQYF,TGTGCCAGCAGCCTTATCCTTCGAGGGCCTGAAGACGAGCAGTACTTC
TRBV9,once,TRBJ2-7,-,CASSPRLGRGTTYEQYF,TGTGCCAGCAGCCCCCGTCTCGGCAGGGGCACCACCTACGAGCAGTACTTC
TRBV6-1,-,TRBJ1-5,TRBD1,CASSEGDSWRNQPQHF,TGTGCCAGCAGTGAAGGGGACAGCTGGAGGAATCAGCCCCAGCATTTT
TRBV6-1,few,TRBJ2-2,-,CASSQDPTGTGELFF,TGTGCCAGCAGCCAAGACCCGACGGGGACCGGGGAGCTGTTTTTT
TRBV7-9,-,TRBJ1-1,TRBD1,CASSLSGTAFEAFF,TGTGCCAGCAGCTTATCCGGGACAGCCTTCGAAGCTTTCTTT
TRBV24-1,-,TRBJ1-1,-,CATSEDRNTEAFF,TGTGCCACCAGTGAAGACAGAAACACTGAAGCTTTCTTT
TRBV6-1,-,TRBJ2-7,-,CASSEVIGGEQYF,TGTGCCAGCAGTGAAGTAATAGGGGGCGAGCAGTACTTC
TRBV27,-,TRBJ2-3,-,CASSLRLYETDTQYF,TGTGCCAGCAGTTTAAGACTTTATGAGACAGATACGCAGTATTTT
TRBV28,-,TRBJ1-5,TRBD1,CASSLGLGTGGHQPQHF,TGTGCCAGCAGTTTAGGACTCGGGACAGGGGGCCATCAGCCCCAGCATTTT
TRBV9,-,TRBJ1-5,-,CASSVASTVGQPQHF,TGTGCCAGCAGCGTAGCCAGTACAGTAGGACAGCCCCAGCATTTT
TRBV5-1,-,TRBJ1-6,-,CASSLTAYNSPLHF,TGCGCCAGCAGCTTGACAGCTTATAATTCACCCCTCCACTTT
TRBV6-5,-,TRBJ1-1,-,CASSPITSGPSEAFF,TGTGCCAGCAGTCCGATTACGAGTGGGCCGTCGGAAGCTTTCTTT
TRBV7-8,few,TRBJ2-7,TRBD1,CASSLSLATGIVYEQYF,TGTGCCAGCAGCTTAAGCCTTGCGACAGGGATCGTCTACGAGCAGTACTTC
TRBV28,-,TRBJ2-2,TRBD2,CASSLGGLASNTGELFF,TGTGCCAGCAGTTTAGGGGGACTAGCGTCGAACACCGGGGAGCTGTTTTTT
TRBV15,-,TRBJ2-1,-,CATSRDRGLGNEQFF,TGTGCCACCAGCAGAGATCGGGGATTAGGCAATGAGCAGTTCTTC
TRBV12-3/TRBV12-4,-,TRBJ1-5,TRBD1,CASSPTGTGEHF,TGTGCCAGCAGTCCAACCGGGACAGGGGAGCATTTT
TRBV15,-,TRBJ2-1,TRBD1,CATSRGRGQGGAEQFF,TGTGCCACCAGCAGAGGGAGGGGACAGGGAGGGGCTGAGCAGTTCTTC
TRBV27,-,TRBJ1-2,TRBD1,CASSPHRGPYGYTF,TGTGCCAGCAGTCCTCACAGGGGGCCCTATGGCTACACCTTC
TRBV30,-,TRBJ1-3,-,CAWSVRVGNTIYF,TGTGCCTGGAGTGTCAGGGTTGGAAACACCATATATTTT
TRBV15,-,TRBJ1-4,-,CATSSRGASTNEKLFF,TGTGCCACCAGCTCCCGGGGGGCCTCAACTAATGAAAAACTGTTTTTT
TRBV19,-,TRBJ1-1,-,CASSITPGFGANTEAFF,TGTGCCAGTAGTATAACCCCCGGGTTTGGGGCGAACACTGAAGCTTTCTTT
TRBV10-1,-,TRBJ2-1,TRBD2,CASSERLAANEQFF,TGCGCCAGCAGTGAGAGACTAGCAGCCAATGAGCAGTTCTTC
TRBV5-1,-,TRBJ2-1,-,CASSIGYGSPNEQFF,TGCGCCAGCAGCATAGGATACGGGAGTCCCAATGAGCAGTTCTTC
TRBV4-1,-,TRBJ1-4,-,CASSPLTGEKLFF,TGCGCCAGCAGCCCTCTAACGGGTGAAAAACTGTTTTTT
TRBV6-5,few,TRBJ1-2,-,CASSTTGTLRGYTF,TGTGCCAGCAGTACGACCGGGACTCTCCGTGGCTACACCTTC
TRBV6-6,-,TRBJ2-7,TRBD1,CASSNLDRSSYEQYF,TGTGCCAGCAGTAACTTGGACAGGAGCTCCTACGAGCAGTACTTC
TRBV15,-,TRBJ2-7,-,CATSRDLWAVEQYF,TGTGCCACCAGCAGAGATCTTTGGGCAGTCGAGCAGTACTTC
TRBV27,-,TRBJ2-1,-,CAVHPSSYNEQFF,TGTGCCGTCCACCCGAGCTCCTACAATGAGCAGTTCTTC
TRBV27,-,TRBJ1-1,-,CASSTITGFGNTEAFF,TGTGCCAGCAGTACGATAACAGGGTTCGGGAACACTGAAGCTTTCTTT
TRBV27,-,TRBJ2-7,TRBD1,CASSRQGAGYEQYF,TGTGCCAGCAGCCGACAGGGGGCTGGCTACGAGCAGTACTTC
TRBV2,-,TRBJ1-6,TRBD1,CASRQGAGSYNSPLHF,TGTGCCAGCCGACAGGGGGCAGGGTCCTATAATTCACCCCTCCACTTT
TRBV20-1,-,TRBJ2-1,-,CSAGDFEQFF,TGCAGTGCCGGGGACTTCGAGCAGTTCTTC
TRBV18,-,TRBJ1-2,-,CASSPGSDGGYGYTF,TGTGCCAGCTCACCCGGCTCGGACGGGGGCTATGGCTACACCTTC
TRBV11-2,-,TRBJ2-3,TRBD2,CASSLAGDADTQYF,TGTGCCAGCAGCCTAGCGGGGGACGCAGATACGCAGTATTTT
TRBV29-1,-,TRBJ2-4,-,CSVVPTFGGEAKNIQYF,TGCAGCGTGGTTCCTACATTCGGCGGGGAAGCCAAAAACATTCAGTACTTC